This entry concerns a single T cell receptor (beta chain). The sample is drawn from a study of control samples from healthy donors and cancer patients. V was cut by 5 bases and J by 1 base, with 14 bases left in between. From germline, CDR1 is SNHLY and CDR2 FYNNEI. The CDR3 consists of 16 residues. Assay: immunoSEQ multiplex PCR; the TCRdb copy retains only in-frame clones and omits some. Among some 97,000 clones listed, roughly 87% were seen once. The sample taken for sequencing was blood. The J gene is TRBJ1-4, the V gene TRBV2; D unclear. The TCR comes from a woman between 50 and 59 years old in good health. The CDR3: CASSYGLGITNEKLFF. The CDR3 DNA reads as TGTGCCAGCAGTTATGGGTTGGGGATAACTAATGAAAAACTGTTTTTT.